This T cell receptor (beta chain) was captured by sequencing in a study of cytomegalovirus exposure and HLA in healthy donors. Turning to the study itself: From donors who were HLA-typed, an early data release held 80 million to 95 million unique TCRs.

This clone has more than one count but fewer than ten. What it binds is unknown. The primer mix had 60 Vbeta and 13 Jbeta primers. Some clones are missing from TCRdb's copy, which holds only in-frame ones; the method was immunoSEQ multiplex PCR. The sample has 100,000 to 150,000 clones; 6.5% to 9.5% are singletons. This CDR3 has 15 amino acids. Germline values: CDR1 SGHAT, CDR2 FQNNGV. The germline V and J ends were trimmed by 1 base and 5 bases, with 12 bases remaining between them. Findings of the study overall: In a later analysis, several top co-occurrence clusters appeared linked to parvovirus B19, influenza, CMV and Epstein-Barr virus.

The chain combines TRBV11-2 with TRBJ2-1, with D perhaps TRBD1 (5 bases). This clonotype was obtained from a man aged 35 to 55 in good health and CMV-seronegative. The sample was PBMCs. The CDR3 reads CASSLGVLTDNEQFF. CDR3 in DNA: TGTGCCAGCAGCTTAGGCGTGCTGACAGACAATGAGCAGTTCTTC.